This is a list of T cell receptor beta chains from one sample in a study of cytomegalovirus exposure and HLA in healthy donors. Profiling relied on immunoSEQ multiplex PCR, and the TCRdb table lists in-frame clones only, not all of them. The repertoire has tens of thousands of clones, approximately 94% of them found once; the top ten carry roughly 0.6%. What was sequenced was PBMCs. The receptors here all came from a woman between 18 and 30 years old in good health and CMV-seronegative. Each CDR3 is given with its conserved first and last residue. The D gene is left open where the match is weak. Clone size is shown for a subset of rows, as once, few, many or a class of expanded clone.

v_call	j_call	d_call	clone_size	cdr3_nt	cdr3_aa
TRBV9	TRBJ1-6	NA	once	TGTGCCAGCAGCGTGACAGGTAGCTATAATTCACCCCTCCACTTT	CASSVTGSYNSPLHF
TRBV5-4	TRBJ2-2	NA	NA	TGTGCCAGCAGCCAACAGAACACCGGGGAGCTGTTTTTT	CASSQQNTGELFF
TRBV4-1	TRBJ2-5	NA	NA	TGCGCCAGCAGCCAAGATAGATTCGCGGGGAGAGAGACCCAGTACTTC	CASSQDRFAGRETQYF
TRBV5-8	TRBJ1-4	TRBD1	NA	TGTGCCAGCAGCTTCGGACAGGCGAATAATGAAAAACTGTTTTTT	CASSFGQANNEKLFF
TRBV6-5	TRBJ2-3	NA	NA	TGTGCCAGCAGTTACTCGCAGGGGACAGATACGCAGTATTTT	CASSYSQGTDTQYF
TRBV4-3	TRBJ1-1	NA	NA	TGCGCCAGCAGCCAACGATACCGACAGGACACTGAAGCTTTCTTT	CASSQRYRQDTEAFF
TRBV29-1	TRBJ2-7	NA	once	TGCAGCTCCGTGGGGAGGCTTCAAGGCGAGCAGTACTTC	CSSVGRLQGEQYF
TRBV4-1	TRBJ1-2	NA	few	TGCGCCAGCAGCCCAACCCTGGCGGGGGGAGCTAACTATGGCTACACCTTC	CASSPTLAGGANYGYTF
TRBV7-8	TRBJ1-6	NA	NA	TGTGCCAGCAGCTCGTCATTGCTGAGCTCCTATAATTCACCCCTCCACTTT	CASSSSLLSSYNSPLHF
TRBV7-8	TRBJ1-1	NA	NA	TGTGCCAGCAGCTCTGAGATCGGGGAAATAGGAGCTTTCTTT	CASSSEIGEIGAFF
TRBV7-2	TRBJ1-5	NA	NA	TGTGCCAGCAGCTTAGCGCTAGGTACGAGGCCCCAGCATTTT	CASSLALGTRPQHF
TRBV6-1	TRBJ1-6	TRBD1	once	TGTGCCAGCAGTGGCTTACAGGGGGCGCTTTCCCCCTCACCCCTCCACTTT	CASSGLQGALSPSPLHF
TRBV27	TRBJ2-7	NA	few	TGTGCCAGCAGCATCGCAGTTCGCTCCTACGAGCAGTACTTC	CASSIAVRSYEQYF
TRBV10-3	TRBJ2-5	NA	NA	TGTGCCATCAGTGAGTCAGCCGACCAGGGGTGGGAGACCCAGTACTTC	CAISESADQGWETQYF
TRBV15	TRBJ2-2	NA	NA	TGTGCCACCAGCAGACTTCTTGAGACAGGATTTGCCGGGGAGCTGTTTTTT	CATSRLLETGFAGELFF
TRBV5-1	TRBJ1-2	NA	NA	TGCGCCAGCAGCTTGGGGGGGGACGGCGGCTACACCTTC	CASSLGGDGGYTF
TRBV4-1	TRBJ2-4	TRBD2	NA	TGCGCCAGCAGCGGGGGACTAGCGGGGGGGCGTGCCAAAAACATTCAGTACTTC	CASSGGLAGGRAKNIQYF
TRBV5-1	TRBJ2-4	TRBD1	NA	TGCGCCAGCAGCTTGGCTTCGACAGGGCGTGCCAAACTCGTGTACTTC	CASSLASTGRAKLVYF
TRBV6-1	TRBJ2-5	TRBD2	NA	TGTGCCAGCAAGTTAGCGGGGGGGCAAGAGACCCAGTACTTC	CASKLAGGQETQYF
TRBV6-5	TRBJ1-1	NA	NA	TGTGCCAGCAGTTACGGCGGGGGCCGGGACGAAGCTTTCTTT	CASSYGGGRDEAFF
TRBV7-2	TRBJ1-1	NA	NA	TGTGCCAGCAGCCTCACCGGGACACCTAACACTGAAGCTTTCTTT	CASSLTGTPNTEAFF
TRBV27	TRBJ1-2	NA	NA	TGTGCCAGCAGTTTGGGGCCTAACTATGGCTACACCTTC	CASSLGPNYGYTF
TRBV6-4	TRBJ2-3	TRBD2	NA	TGTGCCAGCAGTGACTCGTCCGGGGGGGCCAGCGATACGCAGTATTTT	CASSDSSGGASDTQYF
TRBV7-9	TRBJ2-1	TRBD2	few	TGTGCCAGCAGCTCACGAACCGGGACTAGCGGAAATGAGCAGTTCTTC	CASSSRTGTSGNEQFF
TRBV11-2	TRBJ2-2	TRBD1	NA	TGTGCCAGCAGCTCTGGGACAGTCAACACCGGGGAGCTGTTTTTT	CASSSGTVNTGELFF
TRBV18	TRBJ2-7	NA	NA	TGTGCCAGCTCACCAGAACTAGCTGACAGTCCGTACTTC	CASSPELADSPYF